Here is one T cell receptor (beta chain) with its context. Its antigen is unidentified. TCRdb keeps only in-frame clones here, not all; method: immunoSEQ multiplex PCR. The profile shows some 2.3 million clones, 85% to 95% of them singletons. The source of the sample is a study of shared clonotypes between healthy human individuals. Whole-study context: Contributing individuals were a couple of females and a few males aged 18 to 49.

The junction had 6 bases not matched to a gene; V was cut back by 1 base and J by 4 bases. CDR1 SGHTA and CDR2 FQGTGA come from the germline V gene. The CDR3 covers 17 residues. General observations from the study: Blood was the sole source, and tissue repertoires probably differ.

This sequence joins TRBV7-3 and TRBJ2-1, with 11 bases matching TRBD2. The origin of this receptor is a man aged 18 to 30 in good health. Some clones in this sample may be carry-over from other donors' samples. Specimen: naive CD4+ T cells from PBMCs. Subset here: CD45RA+ positively selected. The chain's CDR3 is CASSLKQLAGEYNEQFF. In nucleotides, the CDR3 is TGTGCCAGCAGCTTAAAGCAACTAGCGGGAGAGTACAATGAGCAGTTCTTC.